Sequencing of this TCR beta chain was carried out in a study of blood T cell repertoires in COVID-19. Study at large: From the United States, Italy and Spain came samples of acute and convalescent COVID-19. The cDNA or gDNA used as material had been derived from T cells, B-cell-depleted T cells, or PBMCs.

Per the authors' pipeline: Amplification from reference gene primers served as the basis for estimated nucleated cell counts. Clones were read by immunoSEQ multiplex PCR, and TCRdb kept only the in-frame ones, dropping some. That table supplies the V and J calls and clone size; D and trimming were determined from the DNA. The data hold around 98,000 clones, with about 88% observed a single time. The CDR3 is 17 amino acids. The V gene lost 1 base and the J gene lost 1 base, with 16 bases spanning the gap. Germline V gene lookup returns CDR1 MDHEN and CDR2 SYDVKM. Sequenced: peripheral blood. V usage is TRBV28 and J usage is TRBJ1-2; perhaps TRBD1 as D (6 bases). The TCR originated in a woman aged 60-75 years with acute or convalescent COVID-19. The CDR3 sequence is CASSLFLGQTVNYGYTF. As DNA, the CDR3 is TGTGCCAGCAGTTTATTTCTCGGACAGACAGTTAACTATGGCTACACCTTC.